These T cell receptor beta chains were read from a single sample in a study of response to subunit inactivated influenza vaccine. TCRdb independently ran MiXCR on the RT-PCR reads; one entry per CDR3 protein. The table shows just under 550,000 distinct CDR3 sequences, with less than 25% occurring only once. These data also formed part of another study, on T cells expressing NK-cell markers.

Sequences were derived from CD4+ T cells sorted from PBMCs, sampled 12 days after vaccination. These receptors were collected from a man over 45 who received an inactivated influenza vaccine. The CDR3 runs from the conserved cysteine through the conserved F or W. D genes are given only for firm matches. Rows may omit the clone size; those that give it use once, few, many or a size class.

J gene | V gene | D gene | clone size | CDR3 DNA | CDR3 protein
TRBJ2-1 | TRBV20-1 | TRBD2 | few | TGCAGTGCTTATGAGGGCTCAGCGGGAGTCTACAATGAGCAGTTCTTC | CSAYEGSAGVYNEQFF
TRBJ2-3 | TRBV7-6 | TRBD2 | - | TGTGCCAGCAGCCCTAGCGGGAGTAAGTCAGATACGCAGTATTTT | CASSPSGSKSDTQYF
TRBJ2-7 | TRBV6-5 | - | - | TGTGCCAGCAGTTACTCGGCCCGTACGAGTTACGAGCAGTACTTC | CASSYSARTSYEQYF
TRBJ2-1 | TRBV5-1 | TRBD1 | few | TGCGCCAGCAACTCCGGGACAGGGGGCTATGAGCAGTTCTTC | CASNSGTGGYEQFF
TRBJ2-1 | TRBV9 | TRBD2 | - | TGTGCCAGCAGCGTAGGGGCTAGCGGGAGACAACACAATGAGCAGTTCTTC | CASSVGASGRQHNEQFF
TRBJ2-2 | TRBV9 | TRBD2 | - | TGTGCCAGCAGCGTAGTTAGCGGGGCGTCCGGGGAGCTGTTTTTT | CASSVVSGASGELFF
TRBJ2-5 | TRBV29-1 | TRBD2 | - | TGCAGCGTTGATCCCCAGCGGGGGACGCGGGAGACCCAGTACTTC | CSVDPQRGTRETQYF
TRBJ2-7 | TRBV6-2/TRBV6-3 | - | few | TGTGCCAGCACCCGGGACACTTCGACTGGGGAGCAGTACTTC | CASTRDTSTGEQYF
TRBJ2-1 | TRBV11-3 | TRBD2 | - | TGTGCCAGCAGCTTACGCGGGAGTCATAATGAGCAGTTCTTC | CASSLRGSHNEQFF
TRBJ1-1 | TRBV6-2/TRBV6-3 | TRBD1 | many | TGTGCCAGCAGTTCGTCAGGGGGGATCACTGAAGCTTTCTTT | CASSSSGGITEAFF
TRBJ2-1 | TRBV10-3 | TRBD2 | - | TGTGCCATCAGTTCCGGACTAGCGGGGGGGCTGAGTGAGCAGTTCTTC | CAISSGLAGGLSEQFF
TRBJ2-2 | TRBV24-1 | - | few | TGTGCCACCAGCAAACGGGACACAATGTACACCGGGGAGCTGTTTTTT | CATSKRDTMYTGELFF
TRBJ1-2 | TRBV7-2 | TRBD1 | few | TGTGCCAGCAGCTTGGGGACAGGGAGGAGCTATGGCTACACCTTC | CASSLGTGRSYGYTF
TRBJ2-4 | TRBV4-1 | - | few | TGCGCCAGCAGCCAAGGTCAGTCAGTCGGCAAAAACATTCAGTACTTC | CASSQGQSVGKNIQYF
TRBJ2-7 | TRBV7-3 | - | - | TGTGCCAGCAGCCCTCGTGGTGGCTCTACCTACGAGCAGTACTTC | CASSPRGGSTYEQYF
TRBJ1-6 | TRBV5-1 | TRBD1 | - | TGCGCCAGCAGCTTGATGTCGGGACAGGGGTTTTCACCCCTCCACTTT | CASSLMSGQGFSPLHF
TRBJ2-2 | TRBV15 | - | few | TGTGCCACCAGCAGCTCACGACTAGTAGTAGCCACCGGGGAGCTGTTTTTT | CATSSSRLVVATGELFF
TRBJ2-7 | TRBV29-1 | TRBD1 | - | TGCAGCGCGTGGACAGGGGGCCCCTACGAGCAGTACTTC | CSAWTGGPYEQYF
TRBJ2-7 | TRBV30 | - | - | TGTGCCTGGAGTGTCCGGCGACCATCCTACGAGCAGTACTTC | CAWSVRRPSYEQYF
TRBJ2-3 | TRBV15 | TRBD1 | few | TGTGCCACCAGATATCGAACAGGGGGCAACTCCTTAGATACGCAGTATTTT | CATRYRTGGNSLDTQYF
TRBJ2-7 | TRBV5-1 | TRBD1 | many | TGCGCCAGCAGCTCGGACAGGGGGCTCAACGAGCAGTACTTC | CASSSDRGLNEQYF
TRBJ2-2 | TRBV14 | - | few | TGTGCCAGCAGCCAAAGGGGTTCCACGAACACCGGGGAGCTGTTTTTT | CASSQRGSTNTGELFF
TRBJ2-6 | TRBV12-3/TRBV12-4 | - | many | TGCGCCAGCAGCTTGGCCGGGGGTAGTGGGGCCAACGTCCTGACTTTC | CASSLAGGSGANVLTF